The 4 T cell receptor beta chains below all came from one sample that was sequenced in a study of T-cell reconstitution after alpha-beta-depleted transplantation in children. Library preparation (for TCRbeta) was performed with unique molecular identifiers. One entry per CDR3 protein, called by TCRdb with MiXCR from the PCR reads. The sample records about 500,000 distinct CDR3 sequences, about an eighth being singletons. This material consisted of PBMCs, mostly from graft donor cells, taken 180 days after TCRalphabeta/CD19-depleted stem cell transplant. These receptors came from a female patient between 2 and 10 years old who had a stem cell transplant for aplastic anemia, so the T cells may come from the graft donor.

The chain uses TRBV7-2 and TRBJ2-7, with 10 bases that match TRBD1. J was trimmed by 6 bases and V by 5 bases; bases with no gene match: 7. This CDR3 is built from 14 residues. The V gene's germline CDR1 is SGHTA and CDR2 FQGNSA. The CDR3 DNA reads TGTGCCAGCAGCCTGTCCCGGGACAGGGGCGAGCAGTACTTC. Its translation is CASSLSRDRGEQYF.

This clonotype was counted only a few times. This sequence joins TRBV5-1 and TRBJ2-7; D remains unclear. Germline V gives CDR1 SGHRS, CDR2 YFSETQ. Trimming took off 0 bases at V and 4 bases at J, with 11 bases between the two ends. CDR3 length: 14 residues. The CDR3 DNA reads as TGCGCCAGCAGCTTGGGTCCAACCCAGTACGAGCAGTACTTC. Encoded protein: CASSLGPTQYEQYF. Variable domain in full (rest from reference TRBV5-1 and TRBJ2-7): KAGVTQTPRYLIKTRGQQVTLSCSPISGHRSVSWYQQTPGQGLQFLFEYFSETQRNKGNFPGRFSGRQFSNSRSEMNVSTLELGDSALYLCASSLGPTQYEQYFGPGTRLTVT.

The chain employs TRBV10-3 and TRBJ1-4; TRBD1 is a possible D gene (5 bases). Germline CDR1 reads ENHRY; CDR2 reads SYGVKD. This CDR3 contains 13 residues. The V gene lost 11 bases and the J gene lost 7 bases, with 17 bases spanning the gap. The CDR3 sequence is CASGAQGREKLFF. In DNA, the CDR3 is TGTGCCTCCGGGGCCCAGGGCCGTGAAAAACTGTTTTTT.

This clonotype was found a few times. This chain uses TRBV7-9 with TRBJ2-5; weak D call: TRBD1 (5 bases). The CDR3 loop spans 15 amino acids. The germline V gene has CDR1 SEHNR and CDR2 FQNEAQ (reference sequence). The V end lost 2 bases, the J end lost 4 bases, and 14 bases lay between the germline ends. The CDR3 protein is CASSLSDSVTETQYF. CDR3 nucleotides: TGTGCCAGCAGCTTATCCGACAGTGTAACAGAGACCCAGTACTTC.